This T cell receptor beta chain was captured in a study of T cell changes during pregnancy in multiple sclerosis. Deletions cut 1 base from V and 4 bases from J, with 4 bases between. There are 12 residues in the CDR3. Germline values: CDR1 SEHNR, CDR2 FQNEAQ (reference sequence). Profiling relied on immunoSEQ multiplex PCR, and the TCRdb table lists in-frame clones only, not all of them. The data hold about 19,000 clones, with 80% to 90% observed a single time. V gene TRBV7-9 combines with J gene TRBJ1-2, with D unclear. The sequence was obtained from a female donor in good health, enrolled as a control in a pregnancy study. Sequenced material: CD8+ T cells from peripheral blood mononuclear cells, taken after pregnancy. The CDR3 loop reads CASSLGPYGYTF. The CDR3 DNA reads as TGTGCCAGCAGCTTAGGGCCCTATGGCTACACCTTC. Full variable domain (outside the CDR3, taken from reference TRBV7-9 and TRBJ1-2): DTGVSQNPRHKITKRGQNVTFRCDPISEHNRLYWYRQTLGQGPEFLTYFQNEAQLEKSRLLSDRFSAERPKGSFSTLEIQRTEQGDSAMYLCASSLGPYGYTFGSGTRLTVV.